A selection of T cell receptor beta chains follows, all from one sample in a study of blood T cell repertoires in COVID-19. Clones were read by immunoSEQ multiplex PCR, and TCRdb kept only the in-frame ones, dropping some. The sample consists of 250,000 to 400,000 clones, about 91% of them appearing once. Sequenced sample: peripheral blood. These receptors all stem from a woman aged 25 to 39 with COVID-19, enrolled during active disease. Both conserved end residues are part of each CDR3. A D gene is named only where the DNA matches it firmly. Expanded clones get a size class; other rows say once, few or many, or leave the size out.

cdr3_nt: TGTGCCAGCAGCTCAATAGGGGACAGGACGGATACGCAGTATTTT
cdr3_aa: CASSSIGDRTDTQYF
clone_size: -
j_call: TRBJ2-3
d_call: TRBD1
v_call: TRBV7-3

cdr3_nt: TGTGCCAGCAGCCAGGGTACAGGGTTAGATGAGTACTTC
cdr3_aa: CASSQGTGLDEYF
clone_size: -
j_call: TRBJ2-7
d_call: -
v_call: TRBV3-1/TRBV3-2

cdr3_nt: TGCAGTGGAGCAAACGGGAATGAGCAGTTCTTC
cdr3_aa: CSGANGNEQFF
clone_size: -
j_call: TRBJ2-1
d_call: -
v_call: TRBV20-1

cdr3_nt: TGTGCCAGCAGCCGGCGGAGGACCCAAGAGACCCAGTACTTC
cdr3_aa: CASSRRRTQETQYF
clone_size: -
j_call: TRBJ2-5
d_call: -
v_call: TRBV7-8

cdr3_nt: TGTGCCAGCACCGAATCGTGGCAGGGGGGCACTGAAGCTTTCTTT
cdr3_aa: CASTESWQGGTEAFF
clone_size: -
j_call: TRBJ1-1
d_call: TRBD1
v_call: TRBV2

cdr3_nt: TGTGCCAGCAGTTTCGGACAGGGGTCCTACAATGAGCAGTTCTTC
cdr3_aa: CASSFGQGSYNEQFF
clone_size: -
j_call: TRBJ2-1
d_call: TRBD1
v_call: TRBV6-5

cdr3_nt: TGTGCCAGCAGTTATGACACAAGCTCTGGAAACACCATATATTTT
cdr3_aa: CASSYDTSSGNTIYF
clone_size: few
j_call: TRBJ1-3
d_call: -
v_call: TRBV6-5

cdr3_nt: TGTGCCAGCAGTTTGGCGGGGGGAGGGGATACGCAGTATTTT
cdr3_aa: CASSLAGGGDTQYF
clone_size: -
j_call: TRBJ2-3
d_call: TRBD2
v_call: TRBV28

cdr3_nt: TGTGCCAGCAGTTACTCTCGGGGGGGCAAAAACATTCAGTACTTC
cdr3_aa: CASSYSRGGKNIQYF
clone_size: -
j_call: TRBJ2-4
d_call: TRBD2
v_call: TRBV6-5

cdr3_nt: TGTGCCAGCAGTGAAACCGGGACAGAGGGTTTCGGCTACACCTTC
cdr3_aa: CASSETGTEGFGYTF
clone_size: -
j_call: TRBJ1-2
d_call: TRBD1
v_call: TRBV28

cdr3_nt: TGTGCCAGCGAACCGATGGACAGGGGGGTTAACACTGAAGCTTTCTTT
cdr3_aa: CASEPMDRGVNTEAFF
clone_size: -
j_call: TRBJ1-1
d_call: TRBD1
v_call: TRBV2

cdr3_nt: TGTGCCAGCTCACCACCCGGCGGGACAGGGCTCTTAACCGGGGAGCTGTTTTTT
cdr3_aa: CASSPPGGTGLLTGELFF
clone_size: -
j_call: TRBJ2-2
d_call: TRBD1
v_call: TRBV18

cdr3_nt: TGTGCCAGCAGCCGGGACAGCCTCTCTGGAAACACCATATATTTT
cdr3_aa: CASSRDSLSGNTIYF
clone_size: -
j_call: TRBJ1-3
d_call: TRBD1
v_call: TRBV6-2/TRBV6-3

cdr3_nt: TGTGCCAGCAGCTTAAGTAGGCCAGGATTGTATCAGCCCCAGCATTTT
cdr3_aa: CASSLSRPGLYQPQHF
clone_size: -
j_call: TRBJ1-5
d_call: -
v_call: TRBV7-3

cdr3_nt: TGCGCCAGCAGTGAGGGCAGGGAAGGCTACACCTTC
cdr3_aa: CASSEGREGYTF
clone_size: -
j_call: TRBJ1-2
d_call: -
v_call: TRBV10-1

cdr3_nt: TGTGCCAGCAGCAGGACAGGGAGGGAAGGCGGCTACACCTTC
cdr3_aa: CASSRTGREGGYTF
clone_size: -
j_call: TRBJ1-2
d_call: TRBD1
v_call: TRBV6-6

cdr3_nt: TGTGCCAGCAGCCGAATTAGCGGGGGCCAAGAGACCCAGTACTTC
cdr3_aa: CASSRISGGQETQYF
clone_size: -
j_call: TRBJ2-5
d_call: TRBD2
v_call: TRBV6-2/TRBV6-3

cdr3_nt: TGTGCCAGCAGCCGACAGGAAGCTACTCCCACCGGGGAGCTGTTTTTT
cdr3_aa: CASSRQEATPTGELFF
clone_size: -
j_call: TRBJ2-2
d_call: -
v_call: TRBV5-5

cdr3_nt: TGTGCCAGCAGCCCTAGGGGGGGTTGGTCCTATAATTCACCCCTCCACTTT
cdr3_aa: CASSPRGGWSYNSPLHF
clone_size: -
j_call: TRBJ1-6
d_call: -
v_call: TRBV3-1/TRBV3-2

cdr3_nt: TGTGCCAGCAGCGTTACAACCGGGGAGCTGTTTTTT
cdr3_aa: CASSVTTGELFF
clone_size: -
j_call: TRBJ2-2
d_call: -
v_call: TRBV9

cdr3_nt: TGTGCCTGGAGTCAGGGGGACCTAAATGAAAAACTGTTTTTT
cdr3_aa: CAWSQGDLNEKLFF
clone_size: -
j_call: TRBJ1-4
d_call: TRBD1
v_call: TRBV30

cdr3_nt: TGCGCCAGCAGCTGGGGTCCAGGGGAGGGAACTGAAGCTTTCTTT
cdr3_aa: CASSWGPGEGTEAFF
clone_size: -
j_call: TRBJ1-1
d_call: -
v_call: TRBV5-1

cdr3_nt: TGTGCCAGCAGCTTGGATCAGAATCAGCCCCAGCATTTT
cdr3_aa: CASSLDQNQPQHF
clone_size: -
j_call: TRBJ1-5
d_call: -
v_call: TRBV5-4

cdr3_nt: TGTGCCACCAAAGGAGCAGGGAAGACTGAAGCTTTCTTT
cdr3_aa: CATKGAGKTEAFF
clone_size: -
j_call: TRBJ1-1
d_call: -
v_call: TRBV6-5

cdr3_nt: TGTGCCAGCAGTCGGACTAGCGGGGCCGAGACCCAGTACTTC
cdr3_aa: CASSRTSGAETQYF
clone_size: -
j_call: TRBJ2-5
d_call: TRBD2
v_call: TRBV7-6

cdr3_nt: TGTGCCAGCAGCAGACAGGGCTCTGGAAACACCATATATTTT
cdr3_aa: CASSRQGSGNTIYF
clone_size: -
j_call: TRBJ1-3
d_call: TRBD1
v_call: TRBV9

cdr3_nt: TGCGCCAGCAATAACAGGGGACGGGGTAACTATGGCTACACCTTC
cdr3_aa: CASNNRGRGNYGYTF
clone_size: -
j_call: TRBJ1-2
d_call: TRBD1
v_call: TRBV23-1

cdr3_nt: TGTGCCAGCAGTTTTCCGGGGAGCCCTGTCTCCTACAATGAGCAGTTCTTC
cdr3_aa: CASSFPGSPVSYNEQFF
clone_size: -
j_call: TRBJ2-1
d_call: -
v_call: TRBV6-2/TRBV6-3

cdr3_nt: TGTGCCAGCAGCCCGTTGGGGGGGATTAGGGATGAGCAGTTCTTC
cdr3_aa: CASSPLGGIRDEQFF
clone_size: -
j_call: TRBJ2-1
d_call: TRBD2
v_call: TRBV7-8

cdr3_nt: TGCAGTGCTAGTGGCTCTCAAACCGGACCCCTCCACTTT
cdr3_aa: CSASGSQTGPLHF
clone_size: once
j_call: TRBJ1-6
d_call: -
v_call: TRBV20-1

cdr3_nt: TGTGCCAGCAGTTCACTAGGAGGGCTTAAAAACATTCAGTACTTC
cdr3_aa: CASSSLGGLKNIQYF
clone_size: -
j_call: TRBJ2-4
d_call: -
v_call: TRBV28

cdr3_nt: TGTGCCAGCAGCTTTATCGGACAGGGAGAATCACCCCTCCACTTT
cdr3_aa: CASSFIGQGESPLHF
clone_size: -
j_call: TRBJ1-6
d_call: TRBD1
v_call: TRBV7-8

cdr3_nt: TGTGCCATCCAGGGGGCCCCCCGGTACGAGGAGCTGTTTTTT
cdr3_aa: CAIQGAPRYEELFF
clone_size: -
j_call: TRBJ2-2
d_call: TRBD1
v_call: TRBV6-6

cdr3_nt: TGTGCCAGCAGTTACCCGCAGCGGGGGGCGGGAAGAAGCTCCTACAATGAGCAGTTCTTC
cdr3_aa: CASSYPQRGAGRSSYNEQFF
clone_size: -
j_call: TRBJ2-1
d_call: TRBD2
v_call: TRBV6-2/TRBV6-3

cdr3_nt: TGCAGCGTTGTACTGAGCTCTGGGGCCAACGTCCTGACTTTC
cdr3_aa: CSVVLSSGANVLTF
clone_size: -
j_call: TRBJ2-6
d_call: -
v_call: TRBV29-1

cdr3_nt: TGTGCCAGCAGCTTAGTCCTAGCAGTTGGGAATGAGCAGTTCTTC
cdr3_aa: CASSLVLAVGNEQFF
clone_size: -
j_call: TRBJ2-1
d_call: -
v_call: TRBV11-2

cdr3_nt: TGTGCCTGGAGCGACGGACAGGGGCGTGAAAAACTGTTTTTT
cdr3_aa: CAWSDGQGREKLFF
clone_size: -
j_call: TRBJ1-4
d_call: TRBD1
v_call: TRBV30

cdr3_nt: TGTGCCACTACGGGGGGGAGCAATCAGCCCCAGCATTTT
cdr3_aa: CATTGGSNQPQHF
clone_size: -
j_call: TRBJ1-5
d_call: -
v_call: TRBV19

cdr3_nt: TGTGCCAGCAGCTCCCAGGTTGGGGATACGCAGTATTTT
cdr3_aa: CASSSQVGDTQYF
clone_size: -
j_call: TRBJ2-3
d_call: -
v_call: TRBV7-2

cdr3_nt: TGTGCCAGTAAGAGGCGCACTAACTATGGCTACACCTTC
cdr3_aa: CASKRRTNYGYTF
clone_size: -
j_call: TRBJ1-2
d_call: -
v_call: TRBV6-5

cdr3_nt: TGTGCCAGCAGCTTGGGCCTAGAACAACTAGCGGGGAGAGCCAAAAACATTCAGTACTTC
cdr3_aa: CASSLGLEQLAGRAKNIQYF
clone_size: -
j_call: TRBJ2-4
d_call: TRBD2
v_call: TRBV13

cdr3_nt: TGTGCCAGCAGCCCAACTAGCGGGGGGTTCTATGAGCAGTTCTTC
cdr3_aa: CASSPTSGGFYEQFF
clone_size: few
j_call: TRBJ2-1
d_call: TRBD2
v_call: TRBV7-9

cdr3_nt: TGTGCCAGCAGCCCTCTCGCGTTGCTAGCGGGGGCCGGTTACGAGCAGTACTTC
cdr3_aa: CASSPLALLAGAGYEQYF
clone_size: -
j_call: TRBJ2-7
d_call: TRBD2
v_call: TRBV7-8

cdr3_nt: TGTGCCTCCTCAGACAGGCGCGGCTACACCTTC
cdr3_aa: CASSDRRGYTF
clone_size: few
j_call: TRBJ1-2
d_call: -
v_call: TRBV7-9

cdr3_nt: TGTGCCAGCAGCTTAAATCTTCTACAGCCCCAGCATTTT
cdr3_aa: CASSLNLLQPQHF
clone_size: -
j_call: TRBJ1-5
d_call: -
v_call: TRBV11-2

cdr3_nt: TGTGCCAGCAGCTTAGTATCAGCCATCGGGCAAGAGACCCAGTACTTC
cdr3_aa: CASSLVSAIGQETQYF
clone_size: once
j_call: TRBJ2-5
d_call: -
v_call: TRBV7-8

cdr3_nt: TGTGCCAGCAGCTTAGCGGGGGGGGCAGATACGCAGTATTTT
cdr3_aa: CASSLAGGADTQYF
clone_size: -
j_call: TRBJ2-3
d_call: TRBD2
v_call: TRBV7-6

cdr3_nt: TGTGCCAGCACCCTGGACGGGACAGGGAGGGTTTTCTTT
cdr3_aa: CASTLDGTGRVFF
clone_size: -
j_call: TRBJ1-1
d_call: TRBD1
v_call: TRBV2

cdr3_nt: TGCGCCAGCAGCCAAATTGGGACTAGCATAGATACGCAGTATTTT
cdr3_aa: CASSQIGTSIDTQYF
clone_size: -
j_call: TRBJ2-3
d_call: TRBD2
v_call: TRBV4-1

cdr3_nt: TGTGCCAGCAGTCCGAGGACCCCGGAGACTAGCGGGGGGGCCTTGGCCGGGGAGCTGTTTTTT
cdr3_aa: CASSPRTPETSGGALAGELFF
clone_size: -
j_call: TRBJ2-2
d_call: TRBD2
v_call: TRBV27

cdr3_nt: TGTGCCAGCAGCCCACAGGGAACTAGCAATCAGCCCCAGCATTTT
cdr3_aa: CASSPQGTSNQPQHF
clone_size: -
j_call: TRBJ1-5
d_call: -
v_call: TRBV2

cdr3_nt: TGTGCCAGCAGCTTACCAAAGGGGGTCACCGGGGAGCTGTTTTTT
cdr3_aa: CASSLPKGVTGELFF
clone_size: few
j_call: TRBJ2-2
d_call: -
v_call: TRBV7-8